A single sample is the source of the 18 T cell receptor beta chains below, sequenced in a study of blood T cell repertoires in COVID-19. Here immunoSEQ multiplex PCR was the method, and the copy in TCRdb shows in-frame clones only, minus some. The table shows over 25,000 clones, with around four fifths occurring only once. Sample: peripheral blood. These receptors were obtained from an older man with acute or convalescent COVID-19.

To note about this clone: One junction end does not reproduce the germline sequence, and a read error may be involved. The chain couples TRBV12-3 or TRBV12-4 to TRBJ1-2; no firm D call. The CDR3 loop spans 12 amino acids. The chain's CDR3 is CASSRHDYGYTF. The CDR3 nucleotides read TGTGCCAGCAGCCGCCACGACTACGGCTACACCTTC.

This clone has a handful of counts. J is TRBJ1-1 and V is TRBV7-2, with D unresolved. Germline CDR1 reads SGHTA; CDR2 reads FQGNSA. The CDR3 is 12 amino acids. V lost 6 bases and J lost 0, with 5 bases in between. The CDR3 nucleotides read TGTGCCAGCAGACAGCTGAACACTGAAGCTTTCTTT. Encoded protein: CASRQLNTEAFF.

In DNA form, the CDR3 reads TGTGCCTCCGAACGGGGGGACACAGATACGCAGTATTTT. This translates into CASERGDTDTQYF. The chain employs TRBV9 and TRBJ2-3; 7 bases are shared with TRBD2. The length of the CDR3 is 13 residues. The V segment lost 10 bases and the J segment 2 bases; nucleotides outside the gene matches: 7. The V gene's germline CDR1 is SGDLS and CDR2 YYNGEE.

The V and J genes are TRBV7-8 and TRBJ2-5; D unclear. With 5 bases removed from V and 5 bases from J, the gap between germline ends came to 9 bases. The CDR3 spans 12 residues. The V gene's germline CDR1 is SGHVS and CDR2 FQNEAQ. The CDR3 is CASSLRVETQYF. CDR3 sequence (DNA): TGTGCCAGCAGCCTCCGGGTGGAGACCCAGTACTTC.

J is TRBJ1-4 and V is TRBV5-4; tentatively, D is TRBD1 (5 bases). The germline CDR1 and CDR2 sequences are SGHNT and YYREEE (reference sequence). The CDR3 extends over 16 amino acids. The V end lost 4 bases, the J end lost 5 bases, and 18 bases lay between the germline ends. The CDR3 DNA reads TGTGCCAGCAGCACCTCAGTGGGGGGATTCAATGAAAAACTGTTTTTT. Translated, it gives CASSTSVGGFNEKLFF.

The V gene is TRBV3-1 (or the pseudogene TRBV3-2), the J gene TRBJ2-5, with 10 bases matching TRBD1. Germline lookup yields CDR1 LGHDT and CDR2 YNNKEL (reference sequence). Losses at the gene ends were 1 base for V and 5 bases for J; bases not matched to a gene: 7. The CDR3 has 16 residues. CDR3 region: CASSQGVTGGAETQYF. The CDR3 coding sequence is TGTGCCAGCAGCCAAGGCGTGACAGGGGGCGCGGAGACCCAGTACTTC.

The sample holds a few counts of this clone. The chain joins TRBV19 to TRBJ1-1, with D tentatively TRBD1 (5 bases). The CDR3 totals 15 residues. Trimming took off 7 bases at V and 4 bases at J, with 19 bases between the two ends. The germline gives CDR1 LNHDA, CDR2 SQIVND (reference sequence). Here the CDR3 reads CASTSRVYHFTEAFF. CDR3 nucleotide sequence: TGTGCCAGTACCTCCAGGGTCTACCATTTCACTGAAGCTTTCTTT.

This clone came up once. The gene calls are TRBV5-6 and TRBJ1-2; no firm D call. The V gene lost 0 bases and the J gene lost 6 bases, with 12 bases spanning the gap. This CDR3 spans 14 amino acids. Germline assignment: CDR1 SGHDT and CDR2 YYEEEE. In DNA, the CDR3 is TGTGCCAGCAGCTTGGTGTCAGGTACCAATGGCTACACCTTC. Protein product: CASSLVSGTNGYTF.

This chain links TRBV6-4 with TRBJ1-2, with 7 bases lining up with TRBD1. The CDR3 covers 16 residues. With V trimmed by 4 bases and J by 5 bases, 13 bases remained unmatched. Germline V gene data show CDR1 as MRHNA and CDR2 as SNTAGT. The CDR3 here is CASSVTTGTAVYGYTF. In DNA form, the CDR3 reads TGTGCCAGCAGTGTCACAACCGGGACAGCGGTATATGGCTACACCTTC.

V and J are TRBV3-1 (or the pseudogene TRBV3-2) and TRBJ2-7; the match to TRBD2 covers 14 bases. This CDR3 is 16 amino acids long. The germline gives CDR1 LGHDT, CDR2 YNNKEL (reference sequence). Trimming cost V 3 bases and J 7 bases; bases outside gene matches: 8. The CDR3 protein is CASSQGTSGGVSEQYF. The CDR3 DNA reads as TGTGCCAGCAGCCAGGGGACTAGCGGGGGAGTCTCTGAGCAGTACTTC.

The CDR3 DNA is TGTGCCAGCAGCCCCTCGCGTAGTCTCGAGCCCCAGCATTTT. Translated: CASSPSRSLEPQHF. The chain joins TRBV6-2 or TRBV6-3 to TRBJ1-5; D ambiguous. Germline V lookup: CDR1 MNHEY, CDR2 SVGEGT. The CDR3 covers 14 residues. V was clipped by 6 bases and J by 8 bases, with 17 bases between them.

This chain links TRBV11-2 with TRBJ2-3; 10 nucleotides agree with TRBD2. Trimming took 2 bases from V and 2 from J; bases not matched to a gene: 7. Germline V gene data show CDR1 as SGHAT and CDR2 as FQNNGV. The CDR3 runs to 17 residues. The DNA of the CDR3 is TGTGCCAGCAGCTTAAGAGCGGGGGGGCGCGTCACAGATACGCAGTATTTT. This translates into CASSLRAGGRVTDTQYF.

The V gene is TRBV30, the J gene TRBJ1-1; TRBD1 aligns across 7 bases. In germline, CDR1 is GTSNPN, CDR2 SVGIG (reference sequence). This CDR3 spans 12 amino acids. V trimming: 1 base; J trimming: 5 bases; junction bases outside the gene matches: 1. CDR3 in amino acids: CAWSDRGTEAFF. The CDR3 nucleotides are TGTGCCTGGAGTGACAGGGGTACTGAAGCTTTCTTT.

The chain employs TRBV3-1 (or the pseudogene TRBV3-2) and TRBJ2-3; TRBD2 aligns across 10 bases. The length of the CDR3 is 14 residues. CDR1 and CDR2 (germline): LGHDT, YNNKEL (reference sequence). Losses at the gene ends were 11 bases for V and 7 bases for J; bases not matched to a gene: 12. In DNA, the CDR3 is TGTGCCCATACCCAGCGGGGGGGGGAAAATACGCAGTATTTT. Protein product: CAHTQRGGENTQYF.

The genes are TRBV5-1 and TRBJ1-2, with D perhaps TRBD1 (6 bases). V was trimmed by 4 bases and J by 4 bases, leaving 17 bases between them. CDR1 SGHRS and CDR2 YFSETQ come from the germline V gene. This CDR3 spans 15 amino acids. CDR3 sequence: CASSPDQGRAYGYTF. The CDR3 DNA follows: TGCGCCAGCAGCCCGGACCAGGGGAGGGCCTATGGCTACACCTTC.

V gene TRBV15 combines with J gene TRBJ2-2, with 10 bases identical to TRBD1. The CDR3 spans 15 residues. The trim removed 3 bases at V and 5 bases at J, leaving 3 bases unmatched. Germline-derived CDR1 and CDR2 are LNHNV and YYDKDF (reference sequence). The CDR3 is CATSRGGQGTGELFF. The CDR3 DNA is TGTGCCACCAGCAGGGGGGGACAGGGGACCGGGGAGCTGTTTTTT.

The chain links TRBV7-2 to TRBJ2-3; D is possibly TRBD1 (6 bases). The germline gives CDR1 SGHTA, CDR2 FQGNSA. V gave up 5 bases and J gave up 3 bases, with 12 bases separating them. This CDR3 region has 14 residues. The CDR3 protein is CASSPSRGTDTQYF. DNA of the CDR3: TGTGCCAGCAGCCCCTCTAGGGGGACAGATACGCAGTATTTT.

The chain links TRBV18 to TRBJ2-7, with D perhaps TRBD1 (6 bases). Germline V lookup: CDR1 KGHSH, CDR2 LQKENI. CDR3 length equals 13 residues. V lost 6 bases to trimming and J lost 3 bases, with 12 bases between them. The CDR3 spells CASSQGPGYEQYF. The CDR3 bases are TGTGCCAGCTCGCAGGGGCCGGGCTACGAGCAGTACTTC.